This T cell receptor (beta chain) was sequenced for a study of T cell responses to AZD1222 COVID-19 vaccine. As to this clone: Antigen specificity is unknown.

This CDR3 spans 13 amino acids. Germline CDR1 and CDR2: SQVTM and ANQGSEA. Trimming pared 4 bases from V and 1 base from J, leaving 9 bases between. Overall study results and limits: Donors were mostly white British, more females; clonal diversity possibly underestimated. Baseline testing showed seropositivity in only five or six AZD1222 recipients. Spike-wide vaccine-associated CD4 TCRs dominated at 160-218 and 743-854.

The protocol was immunoSEQ multiplex PCR, while the TCRdb copy is restricted to in-frame clones and leaves out a portion. This sample carries under 150,000 clones, approximately 86% of them seen once, and the ten largest clones take 2% to 3%. Pooled samples include second doses given at about 4 or 12 weeks. This sequence was found in an adult who received the AZD1222 COVID-19 vaccine. The genes are TRBV29-1 and TRBJ2-3; tentative D call: TRBD2 (5 bases). The sequencing used peripheral blood, collected 28 days after the second AZD1222 dose. CDR3 region: CSVGLLGTDTQYF. The CDR3, as DNA: TGCAGCGTTGGACTACTAGGCACAGATACGCAGTATTTT.